These 10 T cell receptor beta chains originate from one sample sequenced in a study of blood T cell repertoires in COVID-19 (TCRdb year 2020). Library preparation employed the immunoSEQ multiplex PCR assay. TCRdb obtained this table from immuneACCESS and retained in-frame rearrangements with V and J assigned. These tables miss some clones; where compared with another copy, unresolved V genes account for less than half of the shortfall, and the remainder is unexplained. Counted in this sample were about 47,000 clones; 80% to 85% of them appeared once. The ten largest make up more than 1.5% of the sample. The sample comprised peripheral blood. Every receptor here comes from a man in his fifties with acute or convalescent COVID-19.

The V call is TRBV7-2, the J call TRBJ2-7, with 8 bases lining up with TRBD1. With 5 bases clipped from V and 3 bases from J, the junction kept 9 bases outside the gene matches. Germline values: CDR1 SGHTA, CDR2 FQGNSA. This CDR3 is built from 15 residues. The CDR3 loop is CASSRFRDRFYEQYF. The CDR3 nucleotides read TGTGCCAGCAGCAGATTCCGGGACAGGTTCTACGAGCAGTACTTC.

This rearrangement joins TRBV5-4 to TRBJ2-2; 7 bases are a match to TRBD2. CDR3 size: 16 residues. Trimming took 4 bases from V and 2 from J; bases not matched to a gene: 8. Looked up from germline, CDR1 is SGHNT and CDR2 is YYREEE (reference sequence). The CDR3 protein is CASSPNGGGNTGELFF. As DNA, the CDR3 is TGTGCCAGCAGCCCCAATGGGGGGGGAAACACCGGGGAGCTGTTTTTT.

The rearrangement joins TRBV30 to TRBJ1-2; 8 bases are a match to TRBD1. V trimming: 6 bases; J trimming: 2 bases; junction bases outside the gene matches: 11. The CDR3 is 15 residues long. Germline CDR1 GTSNPN, CDR2 SVGIG (reference sequence). CDR3 in amino acids: CACNVGQGGNYGYTF. The CDR3 coding sequence is TGTGCCTGCAACGTCGGACAGGGAGGGAACTATGGCTACACCTTC. The full variable domain, with the rest looked up from reference TRBV30 and TRBJ1-2, is SQTIHQWPATLVQPVGSPLSLECTVEGTSNPNLYWYRQAAGRGLQLLFYSVGIGQISSEVPQNLSASRPQDRQFILSSKKLLLSDSGFYLCACNVGQGGNYGYTFGSGTRLTVV.

The chain carries TRBV9 and TRBJ2-3; no reliable D call. Deletions cut 4 bases from V and 9 bases from J, with 15 bases between. CDR3 size: 13 residues. Per the germline V gene, CDR1 is SGDLS and CDR2 is YYNGEE. CDR3 in DNA: TGTGCCAGCAGCCCTCCCGAGGTCGCGACGCAGTATTTT. The encoded protein is CASSPPEVATQYF.

This clone showed up just once. The chain is built from TRBV9 and TRBJ1-2; 11 positions agree with TRBD1. The germline V gene encodes CDR1 SGDLS and CDR2 YYNGEE. CDR3 length: 17 residues. The J segment lost 0 bases and the V segment lost 3 bases, leaving 7 bases of the junction unmatched. CDR3 coding DNA: TGTGCCAGCAGCGGAGGACAGGGGGCCCTAGCTAACTATGGCTACACCTTC. Residues: CASSGGQGALANYGYTF.

The chain recombines TRBV5-4 with TRBJ1-1; the D gene is possibly TRBD1 (5 bases). The length of the CDR3 is 14 residues. V gave up 5 bases and J gave up 1 base, with 12 bases separating them. The V gene's germline CDR1 is SGHNT and CDR2 YYREEE (reference sequence). CDR3 nucleotides: TGTGCCAGCAGGGGGCTTAACGAGAACACTGAAGCTTTCTTT. Its protein is CASRGLNENTEAFF.

This chain links TRBV10-3 with TRBJ2-5; the D gene is possibly TRBD2 (7 bases). The CDR3 extends over 15 amino acids. The germline CDR1 and CDR2 sequences are ENHRY and SYGVKD. Trimming stripped 1 base from V and 4 bases from J, with 13 bases between. This CDR3 reads CAISEFRGASETQYF. DNA for the CDR3: TGTGCCATCAGTGAGTTCCGGGGGGCCTCAGAGACCCAGTACTTC.

The chain carries TRBV7-9 and TRBJ1-4; TRBD1 is a possible D gene (6 bases). Trimming cost V 6 bases and J 3 bases, with 14 bases left between them. The CDR3 sequence is 15 residues long. Germline assignment: CDR1 SEHNR and CDR2 FQNEAQ (reference sequence). CDR3 sequence reads: CASRLGGLSNEKLFF. As DNA, the CDR3 is TGTGCCAGCAGATTGGGGGGGCTCTCTAATGAAAAACTGTTTTTT.

The chain uses TRBV7-9 and TRBJ2-2; 10 bases line up with TRBD1. Germline V gene lookup returns CDR1 SEHNR and CDR2 FQNEAQ (reference sequence). V dropped 2 bases and J dropped 4; count of bases not matched to a gene: 4. The CDR3 sequence is 16 residues long. In DNA form, the CDR3 reads TGTGCCAGCAGCTTATCGGACAGGGGGGTCACCGGGGAGCTGTTTTTT. Its protein product is CASSLSDRGVTGELFF.

The rearrangement uses TRBV19 and TRBJ2-1, with TRBD1 matching over 9 bases. V was pared by 4 bases and J by 7 bases, with 8 bases of the junction left unmatched. The germline gives CDR1 LNHDA, CDR2 SQIVND (reference sequence). The CDR3 is 15 amino acids. The CDR3 is CASSKSGQGLNEQFF. CDR3 nucleotides: TGTGCCAGTAGTAAGTCAGGACAGGGGTTGAATGAGCAGTTCTTC.